One sample yielded the 7 T cell receptor beta chains listed below, sequenced in a study of T cell responses to AZD1222 COVID-19 vaccine. Method: immunoSEQ multiplex PCR; TCRdb's copy keeps in-frame clones and lacks some. The repertoire consists of about 130,000 clones, with approximately 86% occurring once and the leading ten covering 1.5%. The source material was peripheral blood, sampled on day 0 of AZD1222 vaccination. These receptors came from an adult in good health.

The chain links TRBV6-2 or TRBV6-3 to TRBJ2-3; D is ambiguous. The CDR3 is 11 amino acids. Germline-derived CDR1 and CDR2 are MNHEY and SVGEGT. With 6 bases removed from V and 3 bases from J, the gap between germline ends came to 4 bases. The CDR3 protein is CASSSTDTQYF. The CDR3 region has the DNA TGTGCCAGCAGCTCAACAGATACGCAGTATTTT.

This rearrangement joins TRBV27 to TRBJ1-6; D possibly corresponds to TRBD1 (5 bases). V was trimmed by 5 bases and J by 6 bases, leaving 14 bases between them. The CDR3 length is 15 residues. Germline CDR1 reads MNHEY; CDR2 reads SMNVEV (reference sequence). CDR3 sequence (DNA): TGTGCCAGCAGTCAGACAGTAGGGGCTAATTCACCCCTCCACTTT. It specifies CASSQTVGANSPLHF.

This chain joins TRBV10-3 and TRBJ2-6, with no clear D. Trimming removed 4 bases at V and 0 bases at J, with 4 bases between. The CDR3 length is 14 residues. Per germline, CDR1 ENHRY and CDR2 SYGVKD. The CDR3 region has the DNA TGTGCCATCAGTGTTGACTCTGGGGCCAACGTCCTGACTTTC. Protein: CAISVDSGANVLTF.

The CDR3 bases are TGTGCCAGCAGCGGCAGGACAGGGACCGAGCAGTACTTC. It codes for CASSGRTGTEQYF. The rearrangement links TRBV9 to TRBJ2-7; TRBD1 aligns across 8 bases. CDR1 is SGDLS, CDR2 YYNGEE, per germline. V was pared by 3 bases and J by 6 bases, with 5 bases of the junction left unmatched. This CDR3 contains 13 residues.

V gene TRBV30 combines with J gene TRBJ1-2; D is possibly TRBD1 (5 bases). CDR3 length: 13 amino acids. From germline, CDR1 is GTSNPN and CDR2 SVGIG (reference sequence). V was pared by 1 base and J by 5 bases, with 11 bases between. In DNA form, the CDR3 reads TGTGCCTGGAGTGAAGGGACGGCTTATGGCTACACCTTC. As protein: CAWSEGTAYGYTF.

The CDR3 spells CASSFRPRGTEAFF. In DNA form, the CDR3 reads TGTGCCAGCAGTTTCAGGCCCAGGGGCACTGAAGCTTTCTTT. V usage is TRBV27 and J usage is TRBJ1-1; D might be TRBD1 (6 bases). Trimming stripped 3 bases from V and 4 bases from J, with 12 bases between. Germline CDR1 is MNHEY and CDR2 is SMNVEV (reference sequence). The CDR3 has 14 amino acids.

The gene calls are TRBV18 and TRBJ2-7; unclear D gene. CDR1 is KGHSH, CDR2 LQKENI, per germline. This CDR3 is built from 12 residues. The germline V and J ends were trimmed by 0 bases and 7 bases, with 7 bases remaining between them. The CDR3 spells CASSPPGGEQYF. In DNA, the CDR3 is TGTGCCAGCTCACCACCAGGTGGTGAGCAGTACTTC.